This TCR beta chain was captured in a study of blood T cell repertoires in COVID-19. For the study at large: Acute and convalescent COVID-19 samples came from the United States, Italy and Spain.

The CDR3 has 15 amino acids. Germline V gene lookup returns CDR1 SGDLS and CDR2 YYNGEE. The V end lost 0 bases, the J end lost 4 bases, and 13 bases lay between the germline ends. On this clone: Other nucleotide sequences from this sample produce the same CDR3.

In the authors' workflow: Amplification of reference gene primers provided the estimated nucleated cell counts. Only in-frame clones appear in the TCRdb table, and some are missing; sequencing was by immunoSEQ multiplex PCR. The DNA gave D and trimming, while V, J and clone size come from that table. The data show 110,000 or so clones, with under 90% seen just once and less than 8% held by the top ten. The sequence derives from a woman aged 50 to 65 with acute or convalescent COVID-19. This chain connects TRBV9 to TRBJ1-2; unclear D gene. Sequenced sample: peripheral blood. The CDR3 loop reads CASSVGEGGIYGYTF. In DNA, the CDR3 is TGTGCCAGCAGCGTAGGAGAGGGAGGAATCTATGGCTACACCTTC.